The clone carrying this TCR beta chain was found once. Here immunoSEQ multiplex PCR was the method, and the copy in TCRdb shows in-frame clones only, minus some. Altogether 150,000 to 200,000 clones are present, just under 85% being singletons, with the ten largest covering 6% to 8%. This sample was included in a study of blood T cell repertoires in COVID-19. About the study: Donors in the United States, Italy and Spain gave samples during acute or convalescent COVID-19. PBMCs, B-cell-depleted T cells, or T cells provided the cDNA or gDNA that made up the material.

This CDR3 spans 14 amino acids. The ends lost 2 bases at V and 7 bases at J; junction bases unmatched: 2. Germline assignment: CDR1 GTSNPN and CDR2 SVGIG (reference sequence). The chain has TRBV30 and TRBJ1-6; 10 nucleotides line up with TRBD1. The clonotype was recovered from a human donor with acute or convalescent COVID-19. The donor label of this sample is uncertain. Sequenced material: peripheral blood. The CDR3 nucleotides read TGTGCCTGGAGTTTGGGACAGGGGAATTCACCCCTCCACTTT. Amino acid sequence: CAWSLGQGNSPLHF.